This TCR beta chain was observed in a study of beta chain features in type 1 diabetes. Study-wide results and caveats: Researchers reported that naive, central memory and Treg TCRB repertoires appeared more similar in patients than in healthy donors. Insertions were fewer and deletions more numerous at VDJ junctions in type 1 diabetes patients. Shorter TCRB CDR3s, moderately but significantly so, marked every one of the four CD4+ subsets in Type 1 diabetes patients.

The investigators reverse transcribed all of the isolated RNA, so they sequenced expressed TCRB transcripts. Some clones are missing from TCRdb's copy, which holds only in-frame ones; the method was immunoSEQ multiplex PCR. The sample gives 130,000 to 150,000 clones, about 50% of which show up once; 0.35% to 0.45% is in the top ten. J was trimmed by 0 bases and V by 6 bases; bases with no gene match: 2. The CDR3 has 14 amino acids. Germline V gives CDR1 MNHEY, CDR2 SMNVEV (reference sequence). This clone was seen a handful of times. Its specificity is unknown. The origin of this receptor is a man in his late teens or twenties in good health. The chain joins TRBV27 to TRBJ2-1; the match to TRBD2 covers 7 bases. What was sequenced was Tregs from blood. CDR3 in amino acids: CASRGLPSYNEQFF. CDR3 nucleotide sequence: TGTGCCAGCAGGGGACTACCCTCCTACAATGAGCAGTTCTTC.